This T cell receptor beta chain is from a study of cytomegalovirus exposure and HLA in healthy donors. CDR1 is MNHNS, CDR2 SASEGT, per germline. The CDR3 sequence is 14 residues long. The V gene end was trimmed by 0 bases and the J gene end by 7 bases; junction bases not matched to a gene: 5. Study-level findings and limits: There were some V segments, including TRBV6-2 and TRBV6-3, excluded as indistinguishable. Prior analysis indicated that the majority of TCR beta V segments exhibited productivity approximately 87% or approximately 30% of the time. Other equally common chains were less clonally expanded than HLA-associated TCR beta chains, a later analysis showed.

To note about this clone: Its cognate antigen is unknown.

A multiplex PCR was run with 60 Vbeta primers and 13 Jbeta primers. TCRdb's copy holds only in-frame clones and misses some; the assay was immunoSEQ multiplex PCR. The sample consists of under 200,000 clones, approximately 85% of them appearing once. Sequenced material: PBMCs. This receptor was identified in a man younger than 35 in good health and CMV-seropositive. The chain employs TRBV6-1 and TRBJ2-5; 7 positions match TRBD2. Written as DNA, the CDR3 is TGTGCCAGCAGTGAAGCCCAGGGAGGGGTGACCCAGTACTTC. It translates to CASSEAQGGVTQYF.